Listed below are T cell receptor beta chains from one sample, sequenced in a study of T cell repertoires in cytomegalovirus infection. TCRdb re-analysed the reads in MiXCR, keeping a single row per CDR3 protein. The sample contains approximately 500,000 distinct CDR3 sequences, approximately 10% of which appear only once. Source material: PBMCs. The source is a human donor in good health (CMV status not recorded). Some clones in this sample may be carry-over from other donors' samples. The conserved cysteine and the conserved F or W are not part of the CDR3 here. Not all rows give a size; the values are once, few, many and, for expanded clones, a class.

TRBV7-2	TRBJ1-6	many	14	ASSLGRKGDNSPLH
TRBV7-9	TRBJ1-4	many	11	ASSFTTNEKLF
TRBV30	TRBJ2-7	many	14	AWSFRGLAGGGEQY
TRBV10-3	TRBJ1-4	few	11	ASGQGLNEKLF
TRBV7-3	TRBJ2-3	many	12	ASSPSGVTDTQY
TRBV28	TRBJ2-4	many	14	ASSADLAGVGNIQY
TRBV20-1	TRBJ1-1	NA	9	SARDHTEAF
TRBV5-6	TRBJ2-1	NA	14	ASSAPGLQMYNEQF
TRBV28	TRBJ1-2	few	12	ASGGQGSSYGYT
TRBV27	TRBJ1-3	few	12	ASSYSSGGNTIY
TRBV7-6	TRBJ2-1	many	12	ASSPGLTIQEQF
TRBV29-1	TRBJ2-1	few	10	SVDGAGHEQF
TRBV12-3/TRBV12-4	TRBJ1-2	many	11	ASSQGYFYGYT
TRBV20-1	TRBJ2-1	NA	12	SAVPADSYNEQF
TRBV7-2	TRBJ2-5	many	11	ASSPRLAETQY
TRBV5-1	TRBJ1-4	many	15	ASSLTGTGPINEKLF
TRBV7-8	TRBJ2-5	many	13	ASSDRDSLGKTQY
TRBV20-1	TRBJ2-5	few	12	SAESASGQETQY
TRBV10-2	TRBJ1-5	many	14	ASSDSGGYSNQPQH
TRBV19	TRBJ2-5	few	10	ATSDRGETQY
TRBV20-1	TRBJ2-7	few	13	SARGGAGGRYEQY
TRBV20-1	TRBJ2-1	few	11	SGPGGVHNEQF
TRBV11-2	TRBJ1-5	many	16	ASSLGLRTGSPNQPQH
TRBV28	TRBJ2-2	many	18	ASSLNRWNGAGVSTGELF
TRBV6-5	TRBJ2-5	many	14	ASSSLRQGILETQY
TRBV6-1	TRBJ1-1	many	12	ASSYTGRGTEAF
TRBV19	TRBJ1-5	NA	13	ASSGSEGGNQPQH
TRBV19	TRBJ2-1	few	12	ASSITGLINEQF
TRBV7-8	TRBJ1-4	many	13	ASSSRVTGYEKLF
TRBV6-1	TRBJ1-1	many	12	ASSEAMQNTEAF
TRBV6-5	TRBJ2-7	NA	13	ASRLGAGVGYEQY
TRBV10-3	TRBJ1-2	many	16	AISESVLQGQGNYGYT
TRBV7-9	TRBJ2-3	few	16	ASSPRFGGQRGTDTQY
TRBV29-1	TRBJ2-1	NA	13	SVPMGDRADNEQF
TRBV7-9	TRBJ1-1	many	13	ASSLAGAYSTEAF
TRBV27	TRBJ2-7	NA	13	ASSPSDREVYEQY
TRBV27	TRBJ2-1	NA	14	ASSKRRVRIYNEQF
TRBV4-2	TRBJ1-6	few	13	ASSQDQGNNSPLH
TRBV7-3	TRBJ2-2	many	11	ASSPGGAGELF
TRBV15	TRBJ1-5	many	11	ATSSDGGQPQH
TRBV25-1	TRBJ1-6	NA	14	ASSESTTGRRNPLH
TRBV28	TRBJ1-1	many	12	ASSYWTGNTEAF
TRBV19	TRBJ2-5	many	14	ASSKTSGGAWETQY
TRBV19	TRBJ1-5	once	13	ASSITGTDPVPQH
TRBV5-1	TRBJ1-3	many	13	ASSSGQPHVNTIY
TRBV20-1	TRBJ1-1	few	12	SARTGGMGNEAF
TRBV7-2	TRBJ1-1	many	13	ASSPRTGDNTEAF
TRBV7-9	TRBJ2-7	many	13	ASRQSGQGAYEQY
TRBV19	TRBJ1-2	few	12	ASSDPGTVLGYT
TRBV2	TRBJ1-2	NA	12	ASSDHPGPEGYT
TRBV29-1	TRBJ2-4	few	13	SVRDRTRSKNIQY
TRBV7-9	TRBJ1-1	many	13	ASSRGGGRNTEAF
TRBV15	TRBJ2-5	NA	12	ATSTRTGGETQY
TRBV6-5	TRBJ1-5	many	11	ASSYTGLGPQH